Below, 3 T cell receptor beta chains from the same sample are listed, as sequenced in a study of shared clonotypes between healthy human individuals. Profiled with immunoSEQ multiplex PCR; TCRdb holds only in-frame clones, not every one. This sample carries fewer than 1.6 million clones, about 98.5% of them seen once, and the ten largest clones take 0.36%. Sequencing was done on a sample of naive CD4+ T cells sorted from blood. The subset is: CD45RA+ positively selected. The receptors were gathered from a man under 40 in good health.

The V gene is TRBV27, the J gene TRBJ2-6, with D possibly TRBD2 on 5 matching bases. The V gene's germline CDR1 is MNHEY and CDR2 SMNVEV (reference sequence). This CDR3 contains 18 residues. V was clipped by 4 bases and J by 1 base, with 17 bases between them. This CDR3 is CASSYGSGIGSGANVLTF. CDR3 nucleotide sequence: TGTGCCAGCAGTTATGGCAGCGGAATAGGATCTGGGGCCAACGTCCTGACTTTC.

With regard to this clone: Other DNA sequences of this sample code for an identical CDR3. The chain recombines TRBV13 with TRBJ2-2, with 7 bases lining up with TRBD2. Germline V gene sequence: CDR1 PRHDT, CDR2 FYEKMQ (reference sequence). Trimming removed 3 bases from V and 5 bases from J; junction bases left unmatched: 0. The CDR3 is 13 amino acids. The CDR3: CASSLGGTGELFF. The CDR3 DNA reads TGTGCCAGCAGCTTGGGAGGGACCGGGGAGCTGTTTTTT.

The chain uses TRBV25-1 and TRBJ2-1, with 7 bases fitting TRBD2. Germline lookup yields CDR1 MGHDK and CDR2 SYGVNS. The CDR3 loop spans 13 amino acids. V lost 6 bases and J lost 5; bases outside the gene matches: 4. This CDR3 reads CASRASGHNEQFF. The DNA for the CDR3 is TGTGCCAGCAGGGCTAGCGGACACAATGAGCAGTTCTTC. Full variable domain (outside the CDR3, taken from reference TRBV25-1 and TRBJ2-1): EADIYQTPRYLVIGTGKKITLECSQTMGHDKMYWYQQDPGMELHLIHYSYGVNSTEKGDLSSESTVSRIRTEHFPLTLESARPSHTSQYLCASRASGHNEQFFGPGTRLTVL.